These 29 T cell receptor beta chains were sequenced from one sample in a study of blood T cell repertoires in COVID-19. The table came from immunoSEQ multiplex PCR; TCRdb's copy has only in-frame clones and leaves some out. Among about 150,000 clones listed, about 83% were seen once. The sequenced material came from peripheral blood. The receptors were sampled from a man aged 70 or older who had recovered from COVID-19.

This clone was picked up one time. The chain uses TRBV9 and TRBJ2-3; D not resolved. Trimming removed 0 bases at V and 2 bases at J, with 7 bases between. The germline CDR1 and CDR2 sequences are SGDLS and YYNGEE. The CDR3 spans 14 residues. This chain's CDR3 is CASSVALATDTQYF. CDR3 DNA sequence: TGTGCCAGCAGCGTAGCGTTAGCCACAGATACGCAGTATTTT.

This chain links TRBV27 with TRBJ2-7; weak D call: TRBD2 (5 bases). CDR1 is MNHEY and CDR2 is SMNVEV in the germline V gene (reference sequence). Between the trimmed V and J ends, which lost 3 bases and 2 bases, there was a span of 14 bases. This CDR3 is built from 15 residues. CDR3 coding DNA: TGTGCCAGCAGTTTTTCCCCAGCGGACCCCTACGAGCAGTACTTC. This gives the protein CASSFSPADPYEQYF.

This chain uses TRBV5-4 with TRBJ2-5, with TRBD2 matching over 14 bases. This CDR3 has 19 residues. With V trimmed by 4 bases and J by 1 base, 12 bases remained unmatched. Germline V lookup: CDR1 SGHNT, CDR2 YYREEE (reference sequence). CDR3: CASSPGLAGGPQSQETQYF. The CDR3 DNA sequence: TGTGCCAGCAGCCCTGGACTAGCGGGAGGACCTCAATCCCAAGAGACCCAGTACTTC.

J is TRBJ2-7 and V is TRBV5-1, with 13 bases matching TRBD2. Germline values: CDR1 SGHRS, CDR2 YFSETQ. The V segment lost 0 bases and the J segment 3 bases; nucleotides outside the gene matches: 9. This CDR3 comprises 18 residues. In DNA form, the CDR3 reads TGCGCCAGCAGCTTGGCGGGGACTAGCGGGAAACCTAACTACGAGCAGTACTTC. Protein: CASSLAGTSGKPNYEQYF.

The rearrangement links TRBV9 to TRBJ2-3, with 7 bases lining up with TRBD1. The CDR3 totals 14 residues. Germline V CDR1 and CDR2: SGDLS, YYNGEE. Losses at the gene ends were 1 base for V and 6 bases for J; bases not matched to a gene: 5. This CDR3 reads CASSVIEGADTQYF. The CDR3, as DNA: TGTGCCAGCAGCGTAATTGAGGGGGCGGATACGCAGTATTTT.

The chain employs TRBV30 and TRBJ1-1; 10 bases map to TRBD1. In germline, CDR1 is GTSNPN, CDR2 SVGIG (reference sequence). The CDR3 has 12 amino acids. V was clipped by 5 bases and J by 4 bases; unmatched bases: 1. CDR3 DNA sequence: TGTGCCTGGGACAGGGGGCCCACTGAAGCTTTCTTT. Its protein product is CAWDRGPTEAFF.

This sequence joins TRBV30 and TRBJ2-7; 7 bases are shared with TRBD2. The CDR3 consists of 15 residues. CDR1 and CDR2 (germline): GTSNPN, SVGIG (reference sequence). V lost 0 bases, J lost 9 bases, and 14 bases stayed unmatched. The CDR3 DNA reads as TGTGCCTGGAGTGTAAAGAGACTAGCTGAACTCGGGCAGTACTTC. This gives the protein CAWSVKRLAELGQYF.

This clone was observed a few times. The chain has TRBV5-5 and TRBJ1-1; D is ambiguous. The V end was cut by 0 bases, the J end by 2 bases, with 5 bases between. The CDR3 runs 13 residues. Looked up from germline, CDR1 is SGHKS and CDR2 is YYEKEE (reference sequence). The CDR3 here is CASSLDINTEAFF. CDR3 bases: TGTGCCAGCAGCTTGGACATAAACACTGAAGCTTTCTTT.

This clone was detected once. This chain joins TRBV11-2 and TRBJ2-1; 12 bases line up with TRBD2. This CDR3 comprises 15 residues. In germline, CDR1 is SGHAT, CDR2 FQNNGV. Trimming removed 4 bases from V and 8 bases from J; junction bases left unmatched: 6. The CDR3 DNA sequence: TGTGCCAGCAGCTCCTGGACTAGCGGGAACCATGAGCAGTTCTTC. It specifies CASSSWTSGNHEQFF. Looking up the rest from reference TRBV11-2 and TRBJ2-1 gives the full variable domain: EAGVAQSPRYKIIEKRQSVAFWCNPISGHATLYWYQQILGQGPKLLIQFQNNGVVDDSQLPKDRFSAERLKGVDSTLKIQPAKLEDSAVYLCASSSWTSGNHEQFFGPGTRLTVL.

This clone was detected once. The V call is TRBV7-8, the J call TRBJ2-1, with 11 bases lining up with TRBD2. The V gene's germline CDR1 is SGHVS and CDR2 FQNEAQ. J was trimmed by 9 bases and V by 5 bases; bases with no gene match: 9. The CDR3 runs 15 residues. The CDR3 loop reads CASSQVLAGAGEQFF. The CDR3 region has the DNA TGTGCCAGCAGCCAAGTACTAGCGGGAGCTGGTGAGCAGTTCTTC.

The chain links TRBV6-2 or TRBV6-3 to TRBJ2-3, with 7 bases identical to TRBD1. Trimming took 6 bases from V and 1 from J; bases not matched to a gene: 10. The CDR3 is made up of 16 amino acids. Germline V CDR1 and CDR2: MNHEY, SVGEGT. The CDR3 spells CASSPGERGRTDTQYF. In DNA form, the CDR3 reads TGTGCCAGCAGCCCTGGAGAAAGGGGGCGCACAGATACGCAGTATTTT.

This sequence joins TRBV9 and TRBJ2-7, with 8 positions matching TRBD2. J gave up 4 bases and V 0 bases, and 12 bases lay outside the gene matches. The germline V gene has CDR1 SGDLS and CDR2 YYNGEE. The CDR3 has 17 amino acids. The CDR3 sequence is CASSVAIGREGLYEQYF. The CDR3, as DNA: TGTGCCAGCAGCGTAGCCATCGGGAGGGAGGGCCTTTACGAGCAGTACTTC.

This chain links TRBV9 with TRBJ1-3, with D possibly TRBD1 on 6 matching bases. V was clipped by 4 bases and J by 4 bases, with 15 bases between them. Germline V CDR1 and CDR2: SGDLS, YYNGEE. The CDR3 totals 15 residues. CDR3 amino acids: CASSPNGGAGNTIYF. DNA for the CDR3: TGTGCCAGCAGCCCCAATGGGGGCGCCGGAAACACCATATATTTT.

The chain joins TRBV3-1 (or the pseudogene TRBV3-2) to TRBJ2-1, with D tentatively TRBD2 (6 bases). Germline values: CDR1 LGHDT, CDR2 YNNKEL (reference sequence). The CDR3 extends over 16 amino acids. V was trimmed by 3 bases and J by 7 bases, leaving 19 bases between them. The chain's CDR3 is CASSHPTTGVRNEQFF. The CDR3 DNA follows: TGTGCCAGCAGCCACCCTACCACGGGGGTCAGGAATGAGCAGTTCTTC.

There are a few counts of this clone. The V call is TRBV15, the J call TRBJ2-1, with D tentatively TRBD2 (6 bases). Looked up from germline, CDR1 is LNHNV and CDR2 is YYDKDF (reference sequence). The V end was cut by 0 bases, the J end by 1 base, with 16 bases between. The CDR3 consists of 18 residues. The CDR3 here is CATSRDPPSASSYNEQFF. CDR3 DNA sequence: TGTGCCACCAGCAGAGACCCCCCTAGCGCCTCTTCCTACAATGAGCAGTTCTTC.

The chain is built from TRBV7-2 and TRBJ1-2; 11 positions agree with TRBD1. In germline, CDR1 is SGHTA, CDR2 FQGNSA. The J segment lost 7 bases and the V segment lost 5 bases, leaving 6 bases of the junction unmatched. This CDR3 has 14 residues. CDR3 nucleotides: TGTGCCAGCAGCAACGGACAGGGGGCGGCTGGCTACACCTTC. Its translation: CASSNGQGAAGYTF.

The J gene is TRBJ2-6, the V gene TRBV28, with TRBD1 as a possible D gene (5 bases). Germline loops: CDR1 MDHEN, CDR2 SYDVKM. The CDR3 length is 17 residues. The V end lost 4 bases, the J end lost 1 base, and 14 bases lay between the germline ends. DNA for the CDR3: TGTGCCAGCAGTTGGAGTCAGGGCCCGTCTGGGGCCAACGTCCTGACTTTC. Its translation: CASSWSQGPSGANVLTF.

The chain has TRBV18 and TRBJ1-1, with 9 bases that match TRBD1. V trimming: 2 bases; J trimming: 6 bases; junction bases outside the gene matches: 7. CDR1 and CDR2 (germline): KGHSH, LQKENI. This CDR3 spans 15 amino acids. The CDR3 is CASSPGTGIGAEAFF. The DNA of the CDR3 is TGTGCCAGCTCACCAGGGACAGGGATAGGCGCTGAAGCTTTCTTT.

This chain uses TRBV3-1 (or the pseudogene TRBV3-2) with TRBJ2-1, with a tentative D call TRBD2 (6 bases). Germline-derived CDR1 and CDR2 are LGHDT and YNNKEL (reference sequence). The CDR3 is 14 residues long. Trimming took 3 bases from V and 12 from J, leaving 18 bases between them. The CDR3 coding sequence is TGTGCCAGCAGCCACGGACGGGGGAGTAAGGTGCAGTTCTTC. Its translation: CASSHGRGSKVQFF.

In DNA form, the CDR3 reads TGTGCCAGTAGTTCGTCCGGGTATTATCCGCTCTCCTACAATGAGCAGTTCTTC. Its translation: CASSSSGYYPLSYNEQFF. V usage is TRBV19 and J usage is TRBJ2-1; D gene ambiguous. Germline V gives CDR1 LNHDA, CDR2 SQIVND (reference sequence). The CDR3 is 18 residues long. The V end lost 5 bases, the J end lost 0 bases, and 20 bases lay between the germline ends.

The chain has TRBV27 and TRBJ2-7; 7 nucleotides agree with TRBD2. This CDR3 region has 15 residues. The V and J ends lost 6 bases and 5 bases, in that order; junction bases with no gene match: 13. The germline CDR1 and CDR2 sequences are MNHEY and SMNVEV (reference sequence). The CDR3 DNA sequence: TGTGCCAGCAGATGGACCCAGGCGGGAGAACACGAGCAGTACTTC. It yields the protein CASRWTQAGEHEQYF.

This chain connects TRBV5-1 to TRBJ2-7; TRBD2 is a possible D gene (6 bases). Germline CDR1 SGHRS, CDR2 YFSETQ. The CDR3 loop spans 12 amino acids. V was trimmed by 4 bases and J by 4 bases, leaving 9 bases between them. The chain's CDR3 is CASSPGLYEQYF. The DNA for the CDR3 is TGCGCCAGCAGCCCGGGACTTTACGAGCAGTACTTC.

This clone has just one count. This chain connects TRBV5-1 to TRBJ1-6; D not resolved. Trimming took off 4 bases at V and 7 bases at J, with 15 bases between the two ends. Germline loops: CDR1 SGHRS, CDR2 YFSETQ. This CDR3 is built from 15 residues. CDR3 DNA: TGCGCCAGCAGCCAGGTCGACACCCGAAATTCACCCCTCCACTTT. Translated: CASSQVDTRNSPLHF.

The V gene is TRBV11-2, the J gene TRBJ2-3; a weak D match, TRBD1 (6 bases). The CDR3 is 15 amino acids. V lost 0 bases, J lost 2 bases, and 9 bases lay in between. CDR1 SGHAT and CDR2 FQNNGV come from the germline V gene. CDR3 amino acids: CASSLERGHTDTQYF. CDR3 bases: TGTGCCAGCAGCTTAGAACGGGGACACACAGATACGCAGTATTTT.

The chain employs TRBV18 and TRBJ1-1; D unclear. The germline gives CDR1 KGHSH, CDR2 LQKENI. Deletions cut 1 base from V and 4 bases from J, with 16 bases between. CDR3 length equals 16 residues. The CDR3 nucleotides read TGTGCCAGCTCACCACGCGCGGTCGGGAGTGGCACTGAAGCTTTCTTT. It translates to CASSPRAVGSGTEAFF.

The chain recombines TRBV21-1 with TRBJ2-3; the D call TRBD2 from the table was never checked on the DNA. TRBV21-1 is termed a pseudogene. This CDR3 comprises 15 residues. The CDR3 DNA follows: TGTGCCAGCAGAGGCGGGAGATCTGACACAGATACGCAGTATTTT. Protein product: CASRGGRSDTDTQYF.

The CDR3 here is CASRGAETSGANVLTF. The CDR3 bases are TGTGCCAGTAGGGGAGCGGAGACCTCTGGGGCCAACGTCCTGACTTTC. V is TRBV19 and J is TRBJ2-6, with TRBD2 as a possible D gene (5 bases). V dropped 6 bases and J dropped 0 bases, with 12 bases sitting between them. This CDR3 spans 16 amino acids. Germline-derived CDR1 and CDR2 are LNHDA and SQIVND (reference sequence).

The V call is TRBV28, the J call TRBJ2-7; no clear D. Per germline, CDR1 MDHEN and CDR2 SYDVKM. There are 11 residues in the CDR3. V was pared by 2 bases and J by 7 bases, with 6 bases between. The CDR3 coding sequence is TGTGCCAGCAGTTTACACAAGGAGCAGTACTTC. Protein product: CASSLHKEQYF.

V usage is TRBV2 and J usage is TRBJ2-5, with TRBD2 matching over 9 bases. The trim removed 4 bases at V and 5 bases at J, leaving 11 bases unmatched. The V gene's germline CDR1 is SNHLY and CDR2 FYNNEI. The CDR3 spans 16 residues. The DNA for the CDR3 is TGTGCCAGCAGTGGAGGGACGAGCGGGAGGTGGGAGACCCAGTACTTC. It encodes CASSGGTSGRWETQYF.